These 31 T cell receptor beta chains originate from one sample sequenced in a study of blood T cell repertoires in COVID-19. Method: immunoSEQ multiplex PCR; TCRdb's copy keeps in-frame clones and lacks some. The sample has 200,000 to 250,000 clones, approximately 84% seen once. The sequenced material came from peripheral blood. Source of these receptors: a man older than 75 with acute or convalescent COVID-19.

This chain connects TRBV7-2 to TRBJ2-5, with 8 nucleotides matching TRBD1. This CDR3 comprises 14 residues. J lost 5 bases, V lost 4 bases, and 6 bases had no gene match. Germline CDR1 and CDR2: SGHTA and FQGNSA. The CDR3 DNA sequence: TGTGCCAGCAGCTCGCAGGGGGCGCGGGAGACCCAGTACTTC. Translation gives CASSSQGARETQYF. Full variable domain (rest looked up from reference TRBV7-2 and TRBJ2-5): GAGVSQSPSNKVTEKGKDVELRCDPISGHTALYWYRQSLGQGLEFLIYFQGNSAPDKSGLPSDRFSAERTGGSVSTLTIQRTQQEDSAVYLCASSSQGARETQYFGPGTRLLVL.

The rearrangement joins TRBV10-3 to TRBJ1-1; 8 bases line up with TRBD1. This CDR3 contains 16 residues. V gave up 0 bases and J gave up 0 bases; unmatched junction bases: 3. CDR1 is ENHRY and CDR2 is SYGVKD in the germline V gene. The CDR3 DNA follows: TGTGCCATCAGTGAGTCGGGGACAGGCCTGAACACTGAAGCTTTCTTT. Amino acid sequence: CAISESGTGLNTEAFF.

V gene TRBV5-6 combines with J gene TRBJ2-5; 8 nucleotides line up with TRBD2. Per the germline V gene, CDR1 is SGHDT and CDR2 is YYEEEE. Germline trimming cut 0 bases from V and 1 base from J; bases unmatched to any gene: 5. This CDR3 contains 16 residues. The CDR3 protein is CASSLATGGFQETQYF. CDR3 nucleotide sequence: TGTGCCAGCAGCTTGGCCACGGGGGGGTTCCAAGAGACCCAGTACTTC.

The chain is built from TRBV12-2 and TRBJ1-2. TRBV12-2 represents a pseudogene. This CDR3 is 15 amino acids long. The CDR3 sequence: CASRLGRGGIYGYTF. The CDR3, as DNA: TGTGCAAGTCGCTTAGGACGCGGGGGTATCTATGGCTACACCTTC.

This clone showed up just a few times. The chain recombines TRBV24-1 with TRBJ2-1; 11 nucleotides agree with TRBD2. Germline loops: CDR1 KGHDR, CDR2 SFDVKD. With 3 bases clipped from V and 0 bases from J, the junction kept 12 bases outside the gene matches. CDR3 length: 20 amino acids. The CDR3 nucleotides read TGTGCCACCAGTGATCCCGGGACTAGCGGCAGTACGAGCTCCTACAATGAGCAGTTCTTC. Its protein is CATSDPGTSGSTSSYNEQFF.

The rearrangement joins TRBV24-1 to TRBJ2-1; D perhaps matches TRBD2 (6 bases). The V and J ends lost 4 bases and 5 bases respectively, with 17 bases between them. The CDR3 runs to 16 residues. Germline V gene sequence: CDR1 KGHDR, CDR2 SFDVKD. CDR3 in amino acids: CATSDPTRAPHNEQFF. DNA of the CDR3: TGTGCCACCAGTGACCCGACTAGAGCCCCTCACAATGAGCAGTTCTTC.

This clone was seen only once. The V and J genes are TRBV11-3 and TRBJ2-1; 12 bases fit TRBD2. Germline CDR1 reads SGHNT; CDR2 reads YENEEA. Germline trimming cut 4 bases from V and 8 bases from J; bases unmatched to any gene: 9. The CDR3 spans 16 residues. Written as DNA, the CDR3 is TGTGCCAGCAGCTCCGTGACTAGCGGGAGAAAAGATGAGCAGTTCTTC. Protein product: CASSSVTSGRKDEQFF.

The genes are TRBV6-2 or TRBV6-3 and TRBJ2-1, with 8 positions matching TRBD2. Germline CDR1 reads MNHEY; CDR2 reads SVGEGT. The V gene end was trimmed by 5 bases and the J gene end by 5 bases; junction bases not matched to a gene: 5. The CDR3 loop spans 14 amino acids. The CDR3 loop is CASSLLAEHNEQFF. The CDR3 region has the DNA TGTGCCAGCAGTCTACTAGCGGAGCACAATGAGCAGTTCTTC.

Details on this clone: This CDR3 is also generated by other DNA sequences in the sample. The genes are TRBV2 and TRBJ1-1; 9 nucleotides agree with TRBD1. CDR1 SNHLY and CDR2 FYNNEI come from the germline V gene. The V segment lost 9 bases and the J segment 3 bases; nucleotides outside the gene matches: 5. This CDR3 has 13 amino acids. The CDR3 DNA reads TGTGCCAGTAGGGGACAGGGTTACACTGAAGCTTTCTTT. Its protein product is CASRGQGYTEAFF.

The chain is built from TRBV28 and TRBJ2-7, with 8 bases matching TRBD2. The CDR3 is made up of 14 amino acids. J was trimmed by 2 bases and V by 7 bases; bases with no gene match: 7. Germline V gene lookup returns CDR1 MDHEN and CDR2 SYDVKM. The CDR3 is CASNPGGGPYEQYF. The CDR3 coding sequence is TGTGCCAGCAACCCCGGGGGGGGGCCCTACGAGCAGTACTTC.

The genes are TRBV18 and TRBJ2-1; D might be TRBD1 (5 bases). The V gene's germline CDR1 is KGHSH and CDR2 LQKENI. The V and J ends lost 4 bases and 7 bases respectively, with 8 bases between them. The CDR3 has 12 residues. The CDR3 loop is CASSLQGNEQFF. DNA for the CDR3: TGTGCCAGCTCACTTCAGGGTAATGAGCAGTTCTTC.

The count of this clone is one. V and J are TRBV15 and TRBJ2-2; D is uncertain. Germline assignment: CDR1 LNHNV and CDR2 YYDKDF (reference sequence). Trimming left V 5 bases short and J 4 bases short, with 5 bases between. The CDR3 totals 12 residues. The CDR3 is CATSRVTGELFF. Written as DNA, the CDR3 is TGTGCCACCAGCCGGGTCACCGGGGAGCTGTTTTTT.

The chain carries TRBV18 and TRBJ1-6, with 8 bases that match TRBD1. This CDR3 spans 15 amino acids. The germline V gene has CDR1 KGHSH and CDR2 LQKENI. With V trimmed by 3 bases and J by 6 bases, 4 bases remained unmatched. The CDR3 loop is CASSPEQGGNSPLHF. DNA for the CDR3: TGTGCCAGCTCACCCGAACAGGGGGGTAATTCACCCCTCCACTTT.

The rearrangement joins TRBV3-1 (or the pseudogene TRBV3-2) to TRBJ2-3; perhaps TRBD2 as D (5 bases). This CDR3 is built from 14 residues. Germline V gene data show CDR1 as LGHDT and CDR2 as YNNKEL (reference sequence). Trimming removed 4 bases from V and 6 bases from J, with 14 bases in between. CDR3 coding DNA: TGTGCCAGCAGCCGGCGCGCGGGTGGTGATACGCAGTATTTT. This codes for CASSRRAGGDTQYF.

This CDR3 is CASRAGQNQLYGYTF. The CDR3 DNA is TGTGCCAGCAGAGCTGGACAGAATCAACTCTATGGCTACACCTTC. V usage is TRBV5-4 and J usage is TRBJ1-2, with D tentatively TRBD1 (6 bases). CDR3 length: 15 residues. V lost 5 bases and J lost 4, with 18 bases in between. CDR1 and CDR2 from the germline V gene are SGHNT and YYREEE (reference sequence).

CDR3 nucleotide sequence: TGTGCCAGTAGTAACGGGGAGTCGAGCTCCTACAATGAGCAGTTCTTC. Residues: CASSNGESSSYNEQFF. V and J are TRBV19 and TRBJ2-1, with TRBD2 as a possible D gene (5 bases). Trimming removed 4 bases at V and 0 bases at J, with 13 bases between. Germline V gene data show CDR1 as LNHDA and CDR2 as SQIVND (reference sequence). The CDR3 length is 16 residues. Complete variable domain (other parts from reference TRBV19 and TRBJ2-1): DGGITQSPKYLFRKEGQNVTLSCEQNLNHDAMYWYRQDPGQGLRLIYYSQIVNDFQKGDIAEGYSVSREKKESFPLTVTSAQKNPTAFYLCASSNGESSSYNEQFFGPGTRLTVL.

The chain recombines TRBV2 with TRBJ1-5, with 9 bases aligning to TRBD1. Germline V gives CDR1 SNHLY, CDR2 FYNNEI. The CDR3 spans 13 residues. The V and J ends lost 0 bases and 15 bases, in that order; junction bases with no gene match: 6. The CDR3 DNA reads TGTGCCAGCAGTGAAGCTGGGACAGGGTTTGGGCATTTT. Protein sequence: CASSEAGTGFGHF.

This clone was seen a single time. V gene TRBV6-1 combines with J gene TRBJ2-7; D unclear. There are 14 residues in the CDR3. V lost 2 bases and J 6 bases, leaving 14 bases between the germline ends. Germline V gene data show CDR1 as MNHNS and CDR2 as SASEGT. CDR3 protein: CASSELPGLGEQYF. As DNA, the CDR3 is TGTGCCAGCAGTGAACTACCGGGTTTAGGCGAGCAGTACTTC.

V usage is TRBV6-1 and J usage is TRBJ1-2, with TRBD1 matching over 8 bases. CDR3 length equals 15 residues. V lost 5 bases to trimming and J lost 0 bases; unmatched junction nucleotides: 5. Germline CDR1 and CDR2: MNHNS and SASEGT. The CDR3 bases are TGTGCCAGCAGTACAACAGGGGGGACTAACTATGGCTACACCTTC. It translates to CASSTTGGTNYGYTF.

The genes are TRBV4-2 and TRBJ2-2; no reliable D call. Trimming removed 0 bases at V and 1 base at J, with 3 bases between. Germline CDR1 reads LGHNA; CDR2 reads YNFKEQ. The CDR3 runs 14 residues. Here the CDR3 reads CASSQDRNTGELFF. Here the CDR3 DNA reads TGTGCCAGCAGCCAAGATAGGAACACCGGGGAGCTGTTTTTT.

The chain combines TRBV24-1 with TRBJ2-5; D is perhaps TRBD1 (6 bases). Germline CDR1 and CDR2: KGHDR and SFDVKD. V was cut by 5 bases and J by 3 bases, with 15 bases left in between. The CDR3 spans 15 residues. The CDR3, as DNA: TGTGCCACCAGTGCTCCGACAGGTTGGAAAGAGACCCAGTACTTC. It is translated as CATSAPTGWKETQYF.

The chain employs TRBV24-1 and TRBJ2-6, with a tentative D call TRBD1 (5 bases). This CDR3 is 17 amino acids long. The V end lost 2 bases, the J end lost 4 bases, and 14 bases lay between the germline ends. The germline V gene encodes CDR1 KGHDR and CDR2 SFDVKD. The CDR3 spells CATSDSKVGPGANVLTF. In DNA, the CDR3 is TGTGCCACCAGTGATTCCAAAGTGGGGCCCGGGGCCAACGTCCTGACTTTC.

V usage is TRBV19 and J usage is TRBJ1-5, with 9 bases aligning to TRBD1. The CDR3 has 15 amino acids. The germline V gene has CDR1 LNHDA and CDR2 SQIVND (reference sequence). V was clipped by 10 bases and J by 7 bases; unmatched bases: 14. CDR3 region: CATTGGRERVQPQHF. In nucleotides, the CDR3 is TGTGCCACCACAGGGGGCAGGGAAAGGGTCCAGCCCCAGCATTTT.

This chain joins TRBV3-1 (or the pseudogene TRBV3-2) and TRBJ2-1, with TRBD2 matching 9 bases. After removal of 4 bases from V and 7 bases from J, the junction contained 2 bases not matched to a gene. From germline, CDR1 is LGHDT and CDR2 YNNKEL (reference sequence). The CDR3 consists of 13 residues. The CDR3, as DNA: TGTGCCAGCAGCCGAACTAGCGGGAATGAGCAGTTCTTC. Translation: CASSRTSGNEQFF.

The V and J genes are TRBV7-2 and TRBJ1-1; TRBD1 matches 10 bases. V trimming: 5 bases; J trimming: 6 bases; junction bases outside the gene matches: 6. The CDR3 length is 14 residues. The germline CDR1 and CDR2 sequences are SGHTA and FQGNSA. The CDR3 coding sequence is TGTGCCAGCAGCACGACAGGGGGCAGCCCTGAAGCTTTCTTT. It yields the protein CASSTTGGSPEAFF.

V gene TRBV5-4 combines with J gene TRBJ2-5, with D possibly being TRBD2 (6 bases). The CDR3 has 15 amino acids. Trimming removed 4 bases at V and 0 bases at J, with 13 bases between. Germline V CDR1 and CDR2: SGHNT, YYREEE (reference sequence). In DNA, the CDR3 is TGTGCCAGCAGCACTCAGGGACTTTACCAAGAGACCCAGTACTTC. This gives the protein CASSTQGLYQETQYF.

The V and J genes are TRBV3-1 (or the pseudogene TRBV3-2) and TRBJ1-1; D gene ambiguous. V dropped 0 bases and J dropped 1 base, with 6 bases sitting between them. CDR1 is LGHDT, CDR2 YNNKEL, per germline (reference sequence). The CDR3 consists of 14 residues. CDR3 bases: TGTGCCAGCAGCCAAGAAGGAGGGAACACTGAAGCTTTCTTT. Amino acids: CASSQEGGNTEAFF.

The chain has TRBV5-4 and TRBJ2-5, with 9 bases that match TRBD1. The CDR3 runs 15 residues. CDR1 is SGHNT, CDR2 YYREEE, per germline (reference sequence). V gave up 4 bases and J gave up 5 bases; unmatched junction bases: 9. CDR3 sequence reads: CASSTSRTGVETQYF. The DNA for the CDR3 is TGTGCCAGCAGCACGTCCCGGACAGGGGTGGAGACCCAGTACTTC.

The chain couples TRBV5-1 to TRBJ2-7, with D possibly matching TRBD2 (6 bases). Germline V gene data show CDR1 as SGHRS and CDR2 as YFSETQ. There are 16 residues in the CDR3. Trimming took 4 bases from V and 4 from J, leaving 21 bases between them. The CDR3 is CASSGPGLPRGYEQYV. For the CDR3, the DNA is TGCGCCAGCAGCGGGCCGGGACTTCCACGGGGTTACGAGCAGTACGTC.

The chain has TRBV3-1 (or the pseudogene TRBV3-2) and TRBJ1-5; D possibly corresponds to TRBD1 (6 bases). The length of the CDR3 is 15 residues. Trimming took 0 bases from V and 6 from J, leaving 12 bases between them. CDR1 and CDR2 from the germline V gene are LGHDT and YNNKEL (reference sequence). CDR3 DNA sequence: TGTGCCAGCAGCCAAGATCGGGGGGCTAGTCAGCCCCAGCATTTT. Protein: CASSQDRGASQPQHF.

A few counts support this clone. The chain employs TRBV7-9 and TRBJ2-6; 12 bases align to TRBD1. The V gene end was trimmed by 4 bases and the J gene end by 3 bases; junction bases not matched to a gene: 7. The CDR3 totals 18 residues. Germline CDR1 SEHNR, CDR2 FQNEAQ (reference sequence). CDR3 sequence: CASSSIRDRGRGANVLTF. Written as DNA, the CDR3 is TGTGCCAGCAGCTCTATCCGGGACAGGGGGCGTGGGGCCAACGTCCTGACTTTC.